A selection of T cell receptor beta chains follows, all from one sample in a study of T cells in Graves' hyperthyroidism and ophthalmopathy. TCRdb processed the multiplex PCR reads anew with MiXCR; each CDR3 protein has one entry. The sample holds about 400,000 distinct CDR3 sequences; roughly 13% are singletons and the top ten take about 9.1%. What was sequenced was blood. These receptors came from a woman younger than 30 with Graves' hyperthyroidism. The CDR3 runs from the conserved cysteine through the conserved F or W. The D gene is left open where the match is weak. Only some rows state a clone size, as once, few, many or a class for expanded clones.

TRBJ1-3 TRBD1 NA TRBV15 TGTGCCACCAGCAGAGGGACAGGGATGAATGGAAACACCATATATTTT CATSRGTGMNGNTIYF
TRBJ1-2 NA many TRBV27 TGTGCCAGCAGTCTCCGACAGGTTAACTATGGCTACACCTTC CASSLRQVNYGYTF
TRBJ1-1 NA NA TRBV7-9 TGTGCCAGCAGCTTAACCCTCTCGGCAGGGAAAGCTTTCTTT CASSLTLSAGKAFF
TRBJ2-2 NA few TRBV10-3 TGTGCCATCAGGGAATTCAAAGGGGGAGCGTGGGACACCGGGGAGCTGTTTTTT CAIREFKGGAWDTGELFF
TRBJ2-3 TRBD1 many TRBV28 TGTGCCAGCAGCCGTAGTGGGGCAGGGGGCCCAGATACGCAGTATTTT CASSRSGAGGPDTQYF
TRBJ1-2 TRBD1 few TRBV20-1 TGCAGTGCATCGGACAGGGTAAACTATGGCTACACCTTC CSASDRVNYGYTF
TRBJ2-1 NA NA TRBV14 TGTGCCAGCAGCCCCCAGGGGATTGAGCAGTTCTTC CASSPQGIEQFF
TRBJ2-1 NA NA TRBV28 TGTGCCAGCGGTTTGAGGAATGAGCAGTTCTTC CASGLRNEQFF
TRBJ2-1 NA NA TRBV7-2 TGTGCCAGCAGCTTTTACCAGGGGAGGTATGAGCAGTTCTTC CASSFYQGRYEQFF
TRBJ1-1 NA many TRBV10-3 TGTGCCATCAGTGAGTCGAGGGACGGAGAAGCTTTCTTT CAISESRDGEAFF
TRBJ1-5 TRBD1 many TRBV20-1 TGCAGTGCCGCCAGAGGACAGGGGGGCAATCAGCCCCAGCATTTT CSAARGQGGNQPQHF
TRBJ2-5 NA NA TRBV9 TGTGCCAGCAGCGTAGTTGTCGGGGATGCAGAGACCCAGTACTTC CASSVVVGDAETQYF
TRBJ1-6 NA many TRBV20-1 TGCAGTGCTGAAGAGGGACAATCGGGGAATTCACCCCTCCACTTT CSAEEGQSGNSPLHF
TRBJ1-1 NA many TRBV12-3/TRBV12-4 TGTGCCAGCACCAGGGACGCACAGGACGGGGCTTTCTTT CASTRDAQDGAFF
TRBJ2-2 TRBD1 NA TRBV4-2 TGTGCCAGCAGCCTTGAGCCGACAGGGTTTTTGAGTAGCACCGGGGAGCTGTTTTTT CASSLEPTGFLSSTGELFF
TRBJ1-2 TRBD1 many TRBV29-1 TGCAGCGTCAACCAGTGGGACAGGGGCTTTAACTATGGCTACACCTTC CSVNQWDRGFNYGYTF
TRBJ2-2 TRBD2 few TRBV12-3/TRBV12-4 TGTGCCAGCAGACGAATTAGCGGGAGCTCCGGGGAGCTGTTTTTT CASRRISGSSGELFF
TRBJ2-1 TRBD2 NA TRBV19 TGTGCCAGTGGGGACTACGTTTACAATGAGCAGTTCTTC CASGDYVYNEQFF
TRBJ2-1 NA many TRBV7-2 TGTGCCAGCAGCTCCTCTAGCCTTTCGGGGCAGTTCTTC CASSSSSLSGQFF
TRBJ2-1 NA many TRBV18 TGTGCCAGCTCAGTTGGCAATGAGCAGTTCTTC CASSVGNEQFF